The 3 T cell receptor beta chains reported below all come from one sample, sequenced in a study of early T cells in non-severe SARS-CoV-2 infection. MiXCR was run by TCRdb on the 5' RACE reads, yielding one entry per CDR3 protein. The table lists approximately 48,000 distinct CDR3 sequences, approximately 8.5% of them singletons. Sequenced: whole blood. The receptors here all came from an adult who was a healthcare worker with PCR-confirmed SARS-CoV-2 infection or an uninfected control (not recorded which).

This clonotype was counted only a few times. The CDR3 protein is CASNPGTGGKNEQFF. The CDR3 DNA follows: TGTGCCAGCAACCCCGGGACAGGGGGCAAAAATGAGCAGTTCTTC. The rearrangement links TRBV11-2 to TRBJ2-1; 12 bases map to TRBD1. Trimming cost V 7 bases and J 7 bases; bases outside gene matches: 8. This CDR3 comprises 15 residues. The germline V gene encodes CDR1 SGHAT and CDR2 FQNNGV.

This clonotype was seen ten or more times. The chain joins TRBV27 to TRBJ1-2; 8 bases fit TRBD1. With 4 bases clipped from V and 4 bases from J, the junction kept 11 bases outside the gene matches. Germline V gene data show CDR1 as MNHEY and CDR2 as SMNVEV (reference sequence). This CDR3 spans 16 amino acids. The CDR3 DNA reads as TGTGCCAGCAGTTCCGACAGGGGCGTGGGCATCTATGGCTACACCTTC. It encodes CASSSDRGVGIYGYTF.

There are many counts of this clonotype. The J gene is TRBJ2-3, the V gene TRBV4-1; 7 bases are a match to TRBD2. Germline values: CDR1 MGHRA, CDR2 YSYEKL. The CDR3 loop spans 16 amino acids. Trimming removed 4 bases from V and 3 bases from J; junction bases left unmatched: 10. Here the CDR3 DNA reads TGCGCCAGCAGCCCAAGCGGCGGGAGTCTGACAGATACGCAGTATTTT. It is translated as CASSPSGGSLTDTQYF.